The rows below give T cell receptor beta chains drawn from one sample of a study of lymphopenia after photon versus proton radiotherapy. Using immunoSEQ multiplex PCR, the repertoire was profiled, and TCRdb retains in-frame clones only, with some absent. The table has 75,000 or so clones, around 88% seen once. This sample comprised peripheral blood, obtained from a patient treated with proton-based radiotherapy. Every receptor here comes from a man aged 55 to 69 with pancreatic cancer. CDR3s include the opening cysteine and the closing phenylalanine or tryptophan. A D gene is named only where the DNA matches it firmly. The size of a clone is reported for some rows only, either as once, few or many, or as a class for expanded clones.

TRBV18	TRBD2	few	TRBJ2-2	TGTGCCAGCTCAAAAGGACTAGCGGGAGACACCGGGGAGCTGTTTTTT	CASSKGLAGDTGELFF
TRBV6-4	.	.	TRBJ1-5	TGTGCCAGCAAAGTAGGGAACAGGAATCAGCCCCAGCATTTT	CASKVGNRNQPQHF
TRBV18	.	.	TRBJ1-1	TGTGCCAGCTCCCCCGGCTTTAGCACTGAAGCTTTCTTT	CASSPGFSTEAFF
TRBV4-2	.	once	TRBJ2-1	TGTGCCAGCAGCCAAGATGCCGGGACTCCAGCCAACAATGAGCAGTTCTTC	CASSQDAGTPANNEQFF
TRBV7-6	.	.	TRBJ2-1	TGTGCCAGCAGCCGGGACACGGAACTTCACAATGAGCAGTTCTTC	CASSRDTELHNEQFF
TRBV28	TRBD1	.	TRBJ1-2	TGTGCCAGCAGCAAACAGGGGTTCTATGGCTACACCTTC	CASSKQGFYGYTF
TRBV18	.	.	TRBJ2-1	TGTGCCAGCTCACCCTCCGGTAGCGCTAGCTCCTACAATGAGCAGTTCTTC	CASSPSGSASSYNEQFF
TRBV7-3	.	few	TRBJ2-6	TGTGCCAGCAGCTTAATGCCGTCGAGTGGGGCCAACGTCCTGACTTTC	CASSLMPSSGANVLTF
TRBV9	TRBD1	.	TRBJ2-1	TGTGCCAGCAGCGCGCTTACGACAGGGGGGGCTGAGCAGTTCTTC	CASSALTTGGAEQFF
TRBV27	.	.	TRBJ2-3	TGTGCCAGCAGTTTACTTGGGATAAGCACAGATACGCAGTATTTT	CASSLLGISTDTQYF
TRBV19	TRBD2	.	TRBJ2-3	TGTGCCAGTAGTCCCGGGACTAGCGGGACAGATACGCAGTATTTT	CASSPGTSGTDTQYF
TRBV28	TRBD2	.	TRBJ2-3	TGTGCCAGCAGACTAGCGGGAGGTAGCACAGATACGCAGTATTTT	CASRLAGGSTDTQYF
TRBV28	TRBD2	.	TRBJ2-7	TGTGCCAGCAGTTTCGGCAGCGGGAGCTCCTACGAGCAGTACTTC	CASSFGSGSSYEQYF
TRBV6-5	TRBD2	.	TRBJ2-1	TGTGCCAGCACCAAGGGGACTAGCGGTTACAATGAGCAGTTCTTC	CASTKGTSGYNEQFF
TRBV5-1	.	few	TRBJ2-1	TGCGCCAGCAGCTCGGGGGACACCAATGAGCAGTTCTTC	CASSSGDTNEQFF
TRBV2	.	.	TRBJ2-2	TGTGCCAGCACGTGGGGAGGAACCGGGGAGCTGTTTTTT	CASTWGGTGELFF
TRBV6-6	.	.	TRBJ1-4	TGTGCCAGCAGTTACTTCAAGATGGGGTCTAATGAAAAACTGTTTTTT	CASSYFKMGSNEKLFF
TRBV7-2	.	.	TRBJ1-3	TGTGCCAGCAGCTTTTTCGGGGCAGGGGACTCTGGAAACACCATATATTTT	CASSFFGAGDSGNTIYF
TRBV5-6	.	.	TRBJ1-1	TGTGCCAGCAGCCGGGGCCACCCTAACACTGAAGCTTTCTTT	CASSRGHPNTEAFF
TRBV5-4	.	.	TRBJ1-5	TGTGCCAGCAGCTTGCAAGGGGGGCCCCAGCATTTT	CASSLQGGPQHF
TRBV5-1	.	.	TRBJ2-5	TGCGCCAGCAGCTTAGGGGGACCGACGGAGACCCAGTACTTC	CASSLGGPTETQYF
TRBV15	.	.	TRBJ2-6	TGTGCCACCAGCAGAGAGTGGACCTCTGGGGCCAACGTCCTGACTTTC	CATSREWTSGANVLTF
TRBV2	TRBD2	.	TRBJ2-2	TGTGCCAGCAGGCTAGCGGGAAACACCGGGGAGCTGTTTTTT	CASRLAGNTGELFF
TRBV5-6	.	.	TRBJ1-2	TGTGCCAGCAGCTTAGCGACCAGGAGGTATGGCTACACCTTC	CASSLATRRYGYTF
TRBV7-9	.	once	TRBJ2-1	TGTGCCAGCAGCTTACACGACTATGATATCAATGAGCAGTTCTTC	CASSLHDYDINEQFF
TRBV19	TRBD2	.	TRBJ2-7	TGTGCCAGCTCTATGGGGGGGAGAGCCTACGAGCAGTACTTC	CASSMGGRAYEQYF
TRBV30	.	.	TRBJ2-3	TGTGCCTGGGCGATGGAGGGCCAGTGGGATACGCAGTATTTT	CAWAMEGQWDTQYF
TRBV10-3	TRBD2	.	TRBJ2-5	TGTGCCATCAGCCAAGCGGGAGGAGAGACCCAGTACTTC	CAISQAGGETQYF
TRBV28	.	.	TRBJ2-7	TGTGCCAGCAGTTTAAGTTTGGGGGGATCCTACGAGCAGTACTTC	CASSLSLGGSYEQYF
TRBV19	.	.	TRBJ2-2	TGTGCCAGTAGTCCAGGGGTCGGGGAGCTGTTTTTT	CASSPGVGELFF
TRBV27	.	.	TRBJ1-2	TGTGCCAGCAGTTTATCGGTTCAGGGTACCTATGGCTACACCTTC	CASSLSVQGTYGYTF
TRBV11-3	TRBD2	.	TRBJ2-3	TGTGCCAGCAGCTTAGCCCTACTAGCGGGAGGCACAGATACGCAGTATTTT	CASSLALLAGGTDTQYF
TRBV7-9	.	medium-sized	TRBJ2-7	TGTGCCAGCAGCTCGAGAAGCTCCTACGAGCAGTACTTC	CASSSRSSYEQYF
TRBV29-1	TRBD1	.	TRBJ2-7	TGCAGCGTTTATCAGGGGGCCCACGAGCAGTACTTC	CSVYQGAHEQYF
TRBV14	.	many	TRBJ2-2	TGTGCCAGCAGCCAAGCCCTGTTGGGAACCGGGGAGCTGTTTTTT	CASSQALLGTGELFF
TRBV27	.	.	TRBJ2-1	TGTGCCAGCAGATTAACAGGGTTCAATGAGCAGTTCTTC	CASRLTGFNEQFF
TRBV6-1	TRBD1	.	TRBJ2-2	TGTGCCAGCAGTGCCAGCACAGGGGGCCCGAACACCGGGGAGCTGTTTTTT	CASSASTGGPNTGELFF
TRBV28	.	.	TRBJ2-1	TGTGCCAGCAGTTCTACAACTAACTCCTACAATGAGCAGTTCTTC	CASSSTTNSYNEQFF
TRBV7-2	.	once	TRBJ2-2	TGTGCCAGCAGCTTAAAACAGAGCCTCGGGGAGCTGTTTTTT	CASSLKQSLGELFF
TRBV20-1	.	once	TRBJ1-3	TGCAGTGCCCACTCCGGAAACACCATATATTTT	CSAHSGNTIYF
TRBV9	.	.	TRBJ1-3	TGTGCCAGCAAGGGACCTAACTCTGGAAACACCATATATTTT	CASKGPNSGNTIYF
TRBV5-4	.	once	TRBJ2-2	TGTGCCAGCAGCTCAGGAGGGCAGATGAACACCGGGGAGCTGTTTTTT	CASSSGGQMNTGELFF
TRBV19	TRBD1	.	TRBJ2-2	TGTGCCAGTGGGGACAGGGGGAACACCGGGGAGCTGTTTTTT	CASGDRGNTGELFF
TRBV28	.	.	TRBJ1-5	TGTGCCAGCCTGACGCGAAGGTCCAATCAGCCCCAGCATTTT	CASLTRRSNQPQHF
TRBV4-1	TRBD1	.	TRBJ2-7	TGCGCCAGCAGTCACGACAGGGGCTACGAGCAGTACTTC	CASSHDRGYEQYF
TRBV9	.	.	TRBJ1-3	TGTGCCAGCAGCGTAGGACGGCCTGGAAACACCATATATTTT	CASSVGRPGNTIYF
TRBV5-1	.	.	TRBJ2-2	TGCGCCAGCAGCTTGATTGGGGGGAATACCGGGGAGCTGTTTTTT	CASSLIGGNTGELFF
TRBV10-3	.	.	TRBJ2-5	TGTGCCATCAGTTTTAGTGGGGTGGAGACCCAGTACTTC	CAISFSGVETQYF
TRBV6-5	.	.	TRBJ2-3	TGTGCCAGCAGACGGGACTTCACAGATACGCAGTATTTT	CASRRDFTDTQYF
TRBV27	.	.	TRBJ2-2	TGTGCCAGCAGGAAACCTGCCACCGGGGAGCTGTTTTTT	CASRKPATGELFF
TRBV7-2	.	.	TRBJ2-3	TGTGCCAGCAGCTTAGTGATGGCAGATACGCAGTATTTT	CASSLVMADTQYF
TRBV7-3	.	once	TRBJ2-7	TGTGCCAGCAGCTTGGGAGCCCTTGGGGCCTACGAGCAGTACTTC	CASSLGALGAYEQYF